This TCR beta chain comes out of a study of control samples from healthy donors and cancer patients. This CDR3 has 17 amino acids. Germline loops: CDR1 MGHRA, CDR2 YSYEKL. Trimming pared 4 bases from V and 0 bases from J, leaving 18 bases between. The method was immunoSEQ multiplex PCR; TCRdb's version includes in-frame clones alone and lacks a portion of them. The data contain tens of thousands of clones, 85% to 95% of them singletons. The material sequenced was blood. The TCR sequence derives from a man aged 25 to 40 in good health. This chain uses TRBV4-1 with TRBJ1-1; D not resolved. The CDR3 loop is CASSLLAGKQMNTEAFF. The CDR3 DNA follows: TGCGCCAGCAGCCTCCTGGCGGGCAAGCAGATGAACACTGAAGCTTTCTTT.